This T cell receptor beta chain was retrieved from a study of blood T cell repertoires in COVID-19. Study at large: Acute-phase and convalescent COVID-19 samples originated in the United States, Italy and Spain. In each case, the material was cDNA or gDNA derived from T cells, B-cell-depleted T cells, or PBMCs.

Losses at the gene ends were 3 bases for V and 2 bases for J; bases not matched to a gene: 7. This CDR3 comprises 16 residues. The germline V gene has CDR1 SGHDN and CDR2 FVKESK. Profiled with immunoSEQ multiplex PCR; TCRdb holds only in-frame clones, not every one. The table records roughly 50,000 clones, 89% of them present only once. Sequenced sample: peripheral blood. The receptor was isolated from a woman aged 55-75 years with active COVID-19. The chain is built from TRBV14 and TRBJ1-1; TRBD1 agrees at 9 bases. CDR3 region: CASSHHRGLKNTEAFF. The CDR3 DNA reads TGTGCCAGCAGCCACCACAGGGGGCTGAAAAACACTGAAGCTTTCTTT.